This T cell receptor beta chain originates from a study of Ad26.COV2.S vaccination and SARS-CoV-2 variants. Notes on this clone: Its specificity is unknown.

The germline V gene encodes CDR1 SGDLS and CDR2 YYNGEE. This CDR3 is built from 14 residues. Trimming pared 0 bases from V and 12 bases from J, leaving 15 bases between. Overall study findings and caveats: Compared with placebo recipients, vaccine recipients had higher spike-specific TCR breadth.

TCRdb keeps only in-frame clones here, not all; method: immunoSEQ multiplex PCR. Of roughly 380,000 clones listed, about 92% were seen once; the top ten hold 3.5% to 4.5%. This TCR came from a human donor who had recovered from COVID-19. The chain joins TRBV9 to TRBJ1-4; possibly TRBD1 for D (5 bases). This specimen consisted of peripheral blood, obtained after recovery from COVID-19. The CDR3 loop reads CASSVAPGGAELFF. The CDR3 DNA reads TGTGCCAGCAGCGTAGCCCCGGGCGGGGCGGAACTGTTTTTT.